The clone carrying this T cell receptor beta chain has more than one count but fewer than ten. As yet, its antigen is unknown. Preparing the TCRbeta library involved the use of unique molecular identifiers. TCRdb itself ran the PCR reads through MiXCR, one entry per CDR3 protein. Found here are fewer than 750,000 distinct CDR3 sequences, roughly 23% of them singletons; the top ten hold roughly 14%. V shed 1 base and J shed 3 bases, with 16 bases lying between them. Per germline, CDR1 SGHTA and CDR2 FQGTGA. The length of the CDR3 is 17 residues. This sample is drawn from a study of T-cell reconstitution after alpha-beta-depleted transplantation in children. Study findings and constraints: Newly produced T cells mostly provided counts and TCRbeta diversity after one year, as hyperexpanded clones declined. Surviving recipient cells, namely T cells and thymic progenitors, were the source of high day-60 TCRbeta diversity in some patients. Where alpha-beta T cells came from about two months after transplant was reportedly several hundred expanded graft clones.

This chain connects TRBV7-3 to TRBJ2-1; tentative D call: TRBD2 (5 bases). Sequenced material: PBMCs, mostly from graft donor cells, taken 360 days after TCRalphabeta/CD19-depleted stem cell transplant. The receptor comes from a boy under two years old who had a stem cell transplant for acute myeloid leukemia, so the T cells may come from the graft donor. The CDR3, as DNA: TGTGCCAGCAGCTTAAAAGGAGGACCCACGGACTACAATGAGCAGTTCTTC. Its translation is CASSLKGGPTDYNEQFF. Together with reference TRBV7-3 and TRBJ2-1, the CDR3 gives the full variable domain: GAGVSQTPSNKVTEKGKYVELRCDPISGHTALYWYRQSLGQGPEFLIYFQGTGAADDSGLPNDRFFAVRPEGSVSTLKIQRTERGDSAVYLCASSLKGGPTDYNEQFFGPGTRLTVL.